This T cell receptor beta chain was captured in a study of cytomegalovirus exposure and HLA in healthy donors. Whole-study results and caveats: A later analysis linked a missense variant in DCLRE1C to the trimming of TCR beta V and J genes. A prior analysis recorded that most TCR beta V segments were productive about 87% or about 30% of the time.

PCR primers comprised 60 Vbeta and 13 Jbeta primers. Produced via immunoSEQ multiplex PCR; TCRdb's table is partial and in-frame only. The sample contains 150,000 to 180,000 clones, approximately 82% of which appear only once. V was clipped by 0 bases and J by 5 bases, with 14 bases between them. CDR1 is LNHNV, CDR2 YYDKDF, per germline (reference sequence). CDR3 length: 16 residues. Note on this clone: Its antigen is currently unknown.

The TCR originated in a woman aged 50 to 60 in good health and CMV-seropositive. The J gene is TRBJ1-5, the V gene TRBV15, with D maybe TRBD1 (6 bases). The sequenced sample consisted of PBMCs. CDR3 region: CATSRDGGGAHQPQHF. CDR3 nucleotides: TGTGCCACCAGCAGAGATGGAGGGGGGGCCCATCAGCCCCAGCATTTT.